The 14 T cell receptor beta chains below were found in one sample sequenced in a study of cytomegalovirus exposure and HLA in healthy donors. PCR was performed using 60 Vbeta and 13 Jbeta primers. The method was immunoSEQ multiplex PCR; TCRdb's version includes in-frame clones alone and lacks a portion of them. The repertoire has about 100,000 clones, about 74% of them found once; the top ten carry more than 4.5%. Sequenced sample: PBMCs. The receptors stem from a woman between 18 and 29 years old in good health and CMV-seropositive.

The chain joins TRBV9 to TRBJ2-7; TRBD2 agrees at 9 bases. V trimming: 0 bases; J trimming: 1 base; junction bases outside the gene matches: 2. Germline values: CDR1 SGDLS, CDR2 YYNGEE. This CDR3 comprises 15 residues. The CDR3 loop is CASSVDTSGSYEQYF. The CDR3 coding sequence is TGTGCCAGCAGCGTAGACACTAGCGGGTCCTACGAGCAGTACTTC. The variable domain in full, completed from reference TRBV9 and TRBJ2-7, reads DSGVTQTPKHLITATGQRVTLRCSPRSGDLSVYWYQQSLDQGLQFLIQYYNGEERAKGNILERFSAQQFPDLHSELNLSSLELGDSALYFCASSVDTSGSYEQYFGPGTRLTVT.

The table lists this clone with a few counts. The chain links TRBV7-2 to TRBJ2-7; unclear D gene. V lost 5 bases to trimming and J lost 4 bases, with 12 bases between them. The CDR3 runs 13 residues. The V gene's germline CDR1 is SGHTA and CDR2 FQGNSA. The CDR3 DNA sequence: TGTGCCAGCAGCCCAGGAAGAATATACGAGCAGTACTTC. It yields the protein CASSPGRIYEQYF.

The chain recombines TRBV5-6 with TRBJ2-4; D ambiguous. The CDR3 has 13 amino acids. Germline values: CDR1 SGHDT, CDR2 YYEEEE. V lost 0 bases and J lost 8, with 9 bases in between. The CDR3 bases are TGTGCCAGCAGCTTGGCCAGTGGTGACATTCAGTACTTC. It codes for CASSLASGDIQYF.

The V call is TRBV7-2, the J call TRBJ2-3, with no clear D. V was pared by 8 bases and J by 6 bases, with 3 bases between. The CDR3 spans 9 residues. The germline V gene has CDR1 SGHTA and CDR2 FQGNSA. The CDR3 is CASPDTQYF. CDR3 bases: TGTGCCAGCCCGGATACGCAGTATTTT.

A few counts support this clone. The chain combines TRBV28 with TRBJ1-2; tentatively, D is TRBD1 (5 bases). The CDR3 extends over 15 amino acids. Germline V gene data show CDR1 as MDHEN and CDR2 as SYDVKM. With 3 bases removed from V and 8 bases from J, the gap between germline ends came to 19 bases. CDR3 sequence reads: CASSFGEGGAGGYTF. The CDR3 bases are TGTGCCAGCAGTTTCGGGGAGGGAGGGGCGGGAGGCTACACCTTC.

The chain has TRBV1 and TRBJ2-5; the table's D call of TRBD1 was not tested on the DNA. TRBV1 counts as a pseudogene. The CDR3 sequence is 16 residues long. CDR3 nucleotides: TGCACCAGCAGCCACCCCCCGGACAGGGCTAAAGAGACCCAGTACTTC. Translating it yields CTSSHPPDRAKETQYF.

The chain recombines TRBV19 with TRBJ1-1, with 8 bases identical to TRBD1. CDR1 LNHDA and CDR2 SQIVND come from the germline V gene (reference sequence). V shed 2 bases, J shed 4 bases, and the junction held 3 bases outside the gene matches. This CDR3 has 14 residues. This CDR3 reads CASSITGGFTEAFF. Written as DNA, the CDR3 is TGTGCCAGTAGTATAACAGGGGGATTCACTGAAGCTTTCTTT.

The chain recombines TRBV5-1 with TRBJ2-7, with TRBD1 identical over 10 bases. Germline-derived CDR1 and CDR2 are SGHRS and YFSETQ. Trimming removed 4 bases from V and 4 bases from J; junction bases left unmatched: 5. The CDR3 has 14 residues. CDR3 sequence: CASSPGQGGYEQYF. CDR3 nucleotide sequence: TGCGCCAGCAGCCCAGGACAGGGGGGATACGAGCAGTACTTC.

The rearrangement links TRBV20-1 to TRBJ2-3, with TRBD2 as a possible D gene (5 bases). This CDR3 is 11 amino acids long. Trimming stripped 7 bases from V and 6 bases from J, with 11 bases between. Per the germline V gene, CDR1 is DFQATT and CDR2 is SNEGSKA (reference sequence). The CDR3 sequence is CSVSRGDTQYF. CDR3 coding DNA: TGCAGTGTATCCCGCGGGGATACGCAGTATTTT.

The chain is built from TRBV7-2 and TRBJ2-3, with no clear D. Germline-derived CDR1 and CDR2 are SGHTA and FQGNSA. The CDR3 sequence is 13 residues long. With 2 bases removed from V and 9 bases from J, the gap between germline ends came to 12 bases. The CDR3 bases are TGTGCCAGCAGCTTAAGATCTAGTGACACGCAGTATTTT. Amino acids: CASSLRSSDTQYF.

The chain employs TRBV5-4 and TRBJ2-7; 8 bases are shared with TRBD2. Germline CDR1 reads SGHNT; CDR2 reads YYREEE (reference sequence). V trimming: 2 bases; J trimming: 4 bases; junction bases outside the gene matches: 8. This CDR3 has 15 amino acids. The CDR3, as DNA: TGTGCCAGCAGCTTCGTGATAGCGGGAACATACGAGCAGTACTTC. Translated: CASSFVIAGTYEQYF. Complete variable domain (other parts from reference TRBV5-4 and TRBJ2-7): ETGVTQSPTHLIKTRGQQVTLRCSSQSGHNTVSWYQQALGQGPQFIFQYYREEENGRGNFPPRFSGLQFPNYSSELNVNALELDDSALYLCASSFVIAGTYEQYFGPGTRLTVT.

This sequence joins TRBV10-3 and TRBJ2-3, with D perhaps matching TRBD1 (6 bases). Germline lookup yields CDR1 ENHRY and CDR2 SYGVKD. The V gene lost 11 bases and the J gene lost 0 bases, with 24 bases spanning the gap. CDR3 size: 17 residues. Written as DNA, the CDR3 is TGTGCCTCCAAAGGGGGAGTCGAGAGGGGGAGCACAGATACGCAGTATTTT. It translates to CASKGGVERGSTDTQYF.

The CDR3 sequence is CSVERGEDTGELFF. The CDR3 DNA reads TGCAGCGTTGAAAGAGGGGAGGACACCGGGGAGCTGTTTTTT. The chain links TRBV29-1 to TRBJ2-2; D might be TRBD2 (6 bases). This CDR3 has 14 amino acids. V lost 2 bases to trimming and J lost 3 bases, with 10 bases between them. Germline V gene lookup returns CDR1 SQVTM and CDR2 ANQGSEA.

The gene calls are TRBV28 and TRBJ2-3; a possible D gene is TRBD1 (5 bases). CDR3 length: 17 residues. CDR1 is MDHEN, CDR2 SYDVKM, per germline. V shed 5 bases and J shed 6 bases, with 24 bases lying between them. CDR3 protein: CASSLRMVTAFEDTQYF. CDR3 coding DNA: TGTGCCAGCAGTCTCCGAATGGTGACAGCTTTTGAGGATACGCAGTATTTT.